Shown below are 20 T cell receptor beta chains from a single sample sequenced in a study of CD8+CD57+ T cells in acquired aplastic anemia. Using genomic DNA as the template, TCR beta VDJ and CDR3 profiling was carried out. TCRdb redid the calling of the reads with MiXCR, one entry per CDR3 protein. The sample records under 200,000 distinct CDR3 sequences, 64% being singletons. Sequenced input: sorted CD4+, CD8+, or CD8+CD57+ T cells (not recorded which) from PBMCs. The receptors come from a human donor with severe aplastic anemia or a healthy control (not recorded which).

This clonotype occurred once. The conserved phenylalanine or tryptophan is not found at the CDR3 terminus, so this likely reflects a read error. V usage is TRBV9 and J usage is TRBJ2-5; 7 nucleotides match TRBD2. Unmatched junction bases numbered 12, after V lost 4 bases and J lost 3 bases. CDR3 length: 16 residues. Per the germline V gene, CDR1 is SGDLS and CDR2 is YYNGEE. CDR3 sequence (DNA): TGTGCCAGCAGCCCATCCGGGTGGGGGGGTGAAGAGACCCAGTACTGC. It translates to CASSPSGWGGEETQYC.

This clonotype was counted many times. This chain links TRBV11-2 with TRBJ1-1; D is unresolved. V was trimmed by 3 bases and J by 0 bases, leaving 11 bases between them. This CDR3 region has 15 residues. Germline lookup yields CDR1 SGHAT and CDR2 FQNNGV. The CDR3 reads CASSFPPEVNTEAFF. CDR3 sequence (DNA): TGTGCCAGCAGCTTTCCCCCAGAAGTGAACACTGAAGCTTTCTTT.

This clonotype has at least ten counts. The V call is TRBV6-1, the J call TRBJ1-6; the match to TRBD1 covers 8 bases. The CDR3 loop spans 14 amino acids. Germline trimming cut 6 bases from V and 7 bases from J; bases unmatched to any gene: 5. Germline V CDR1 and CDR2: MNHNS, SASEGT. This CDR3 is CASRTGAENSPLHF. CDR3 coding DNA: TGTGCCAGCAGGACAGGGGCGGAGAATTCACCCCTCCACTTT.

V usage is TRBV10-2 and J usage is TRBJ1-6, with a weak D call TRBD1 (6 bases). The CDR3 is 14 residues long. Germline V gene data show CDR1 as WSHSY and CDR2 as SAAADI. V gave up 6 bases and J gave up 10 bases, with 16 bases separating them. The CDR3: CASSAGDNGSPLHF. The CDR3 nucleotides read TGCGCCAGCAGCGCCGGGGACAACGGATCACCCCTCCACTTT.

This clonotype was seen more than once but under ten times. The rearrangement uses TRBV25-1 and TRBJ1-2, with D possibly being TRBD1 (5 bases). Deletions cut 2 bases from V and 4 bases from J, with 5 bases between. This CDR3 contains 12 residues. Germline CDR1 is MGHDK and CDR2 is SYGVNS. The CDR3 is CASSEGGYGYTF. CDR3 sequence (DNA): TGTGCCAGCAGTGAAGGGGGCTATGGCTACACCTTC.

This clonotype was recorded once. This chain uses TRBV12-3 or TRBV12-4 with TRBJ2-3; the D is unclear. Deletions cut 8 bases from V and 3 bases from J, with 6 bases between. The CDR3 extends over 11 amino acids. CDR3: CASQRTDTQYF. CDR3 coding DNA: TGTGCCAGCCAACGGACAGATACGCAGTATTTT.

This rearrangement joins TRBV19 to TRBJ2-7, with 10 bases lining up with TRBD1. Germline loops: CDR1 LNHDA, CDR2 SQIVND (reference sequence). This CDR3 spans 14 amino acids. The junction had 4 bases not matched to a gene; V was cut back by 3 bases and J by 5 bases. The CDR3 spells CASSIGQGDNEQYF. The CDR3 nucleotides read TGTGCCAGTAGTATCGGACAGGGGGACAACGAGCAGTACTTC. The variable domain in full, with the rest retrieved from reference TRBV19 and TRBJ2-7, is DGGITQSPKYLFRKEGQNVTLSCEQNLNHDAMYWYRQDPGQGLRLIYYSQIVNDFQKGDIAEGYSVSREKKESFPLTVTSAQKNPTAFYLCASSIGQGDNEQYFGPGTRLTVT.

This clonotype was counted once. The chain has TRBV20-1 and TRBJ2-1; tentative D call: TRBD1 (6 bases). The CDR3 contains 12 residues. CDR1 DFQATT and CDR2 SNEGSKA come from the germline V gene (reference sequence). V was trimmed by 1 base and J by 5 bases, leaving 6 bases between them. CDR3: CSARGQDNEQFF. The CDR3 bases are TGCAGTGCTAGAGGACAGGACAATGAGCAGTTCTTC.

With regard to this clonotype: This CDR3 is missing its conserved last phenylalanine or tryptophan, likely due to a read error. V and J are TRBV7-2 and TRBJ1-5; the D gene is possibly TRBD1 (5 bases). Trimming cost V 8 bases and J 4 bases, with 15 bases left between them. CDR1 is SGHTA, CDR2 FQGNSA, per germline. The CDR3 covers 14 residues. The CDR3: CASQDTLRNQPQHS. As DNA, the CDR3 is TGTGCCAGCCAGGACACCCTACGAAATCAGCCCCAGCATTCT.

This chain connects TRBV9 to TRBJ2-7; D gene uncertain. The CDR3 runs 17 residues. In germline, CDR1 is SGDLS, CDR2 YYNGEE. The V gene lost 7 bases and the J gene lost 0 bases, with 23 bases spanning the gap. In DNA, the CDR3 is TGTGCCAGCTCGCCATTTCGCCCTGGTGAGAGCTCCTACGAGCAGTACTTC. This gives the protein CASSPFRPGESSYEQYF.

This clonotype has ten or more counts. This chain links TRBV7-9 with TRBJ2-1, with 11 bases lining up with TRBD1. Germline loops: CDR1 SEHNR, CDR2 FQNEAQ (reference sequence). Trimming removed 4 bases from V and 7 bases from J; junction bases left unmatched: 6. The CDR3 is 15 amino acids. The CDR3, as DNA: TGTGCCAGCAGCTCTAGGACAGGGGGCCTAAATGAGCAGTTCTTC. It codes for CASSSRTGGLNEQFF.

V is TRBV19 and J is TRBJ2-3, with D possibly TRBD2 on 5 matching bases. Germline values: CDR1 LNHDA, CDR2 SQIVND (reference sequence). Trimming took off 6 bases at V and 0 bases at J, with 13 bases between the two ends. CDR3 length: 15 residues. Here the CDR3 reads CASSGTRASTDTQYF. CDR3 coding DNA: TGTGCCAGTAGCGGTACTAGAGCTAGCACAGATACGCAGTATTTT.

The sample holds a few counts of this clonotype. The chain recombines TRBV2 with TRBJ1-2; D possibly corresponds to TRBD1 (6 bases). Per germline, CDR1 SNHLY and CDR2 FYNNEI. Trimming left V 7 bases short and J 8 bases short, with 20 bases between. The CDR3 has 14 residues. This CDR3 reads CASTSLGARLGYTF. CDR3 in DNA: TGTGCCAGCACCTCCCTGGGGGCGCGGTTGGGCTACACCTTC.

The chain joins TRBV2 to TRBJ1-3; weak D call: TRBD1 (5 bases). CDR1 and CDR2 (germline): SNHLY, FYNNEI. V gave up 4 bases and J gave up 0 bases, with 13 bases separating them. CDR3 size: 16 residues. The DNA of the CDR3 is TGTGCCAGCAGTGGGGGGGGGACGATCTCTGGAAACACCATATATTTT. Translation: CASSGGGTISGNTIYF. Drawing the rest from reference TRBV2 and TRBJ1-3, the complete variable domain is EPEVTQTPSHQVTQMGQEVILRCVPISNHLYFYWYRQILGQKVEFLVSFYNNEISEKSEIFDDQFSVERPDGSNFTLKIRSTKLEDSAMYFCASSGGGTISGNTIYFGEGSWLTVV.

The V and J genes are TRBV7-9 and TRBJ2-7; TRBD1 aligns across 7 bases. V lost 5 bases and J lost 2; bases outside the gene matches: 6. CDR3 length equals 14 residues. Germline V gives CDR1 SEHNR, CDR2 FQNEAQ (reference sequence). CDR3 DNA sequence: TGTGCCAGCAGCCATTTGGGACAGACCTACGAGCAGTACTTC. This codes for CASSHLGQTYEQYF.

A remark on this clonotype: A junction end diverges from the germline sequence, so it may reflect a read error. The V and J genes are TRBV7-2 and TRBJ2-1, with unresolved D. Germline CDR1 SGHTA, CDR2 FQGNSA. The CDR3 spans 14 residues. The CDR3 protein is CASILVQKQNEQFF. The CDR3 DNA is TGTGCCAGCATCTTAGTACAAAAGCAGAATGAGCAGTTCTTC.

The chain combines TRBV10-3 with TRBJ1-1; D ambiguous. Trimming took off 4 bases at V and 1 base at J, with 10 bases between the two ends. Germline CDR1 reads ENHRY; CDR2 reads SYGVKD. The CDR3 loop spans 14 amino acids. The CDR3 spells CAISARQTNTEAFF. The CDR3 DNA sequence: TGTGCCATCAGTGCGCGGCAGACGAACACTGAAGCTTTCTTT.

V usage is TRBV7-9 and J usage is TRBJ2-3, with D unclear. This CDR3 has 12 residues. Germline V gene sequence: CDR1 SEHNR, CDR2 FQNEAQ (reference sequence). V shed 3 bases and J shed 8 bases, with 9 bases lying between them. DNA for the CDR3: TGTGCCAGCAGCTTGCTAGAGGCTACGCAGTATTTT. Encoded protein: CASSLLEATQYF.

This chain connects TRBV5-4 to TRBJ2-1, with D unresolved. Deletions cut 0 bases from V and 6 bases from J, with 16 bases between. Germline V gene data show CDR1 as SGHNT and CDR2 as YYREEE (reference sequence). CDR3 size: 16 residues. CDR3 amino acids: CASSLDPGTLRNEQFF. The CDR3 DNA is TGTGCCAGCAGCTTGGATCCGGGCACGCTGCGCAATGAGCAGTTCTTC.

The CDR3 reads CASSARQDYYEQYF. DNA for the CDR3: TGTGCCAGCAGCGCCAGACAGGACTACTACGAGCAGTACTTC. The rearrangement uses TRBV7-8 and TRBJ2-7; D tentatively reads TRBD1 or TRBD2 (6 bases each). V was pared by 5 bases and J by 3 bases, with 14 bases between. The CDR3 runs 14 residues. The germline gives CDR1 SGHVS, CDR2 FQNEAQ.